The entry below describes one T cell receptor beta chain. Antigen: not known. 5'RACE template switching added a universal primer site and UMIs to TCR cDNA. TCRdb independently ran MiXCR on the 5' RACE reads; one entry per CDR3 protein. Of under 400,000 distinct CDR3 sequences listed, around 10% are singletons. From germline, CDR1 is MDHEN and CDR2 SYDVKM. Deletions cut 4 bases from V and 2 bases from J, with 12 bases between. CDR3 length: 15 amino acids. This record belongs to a study of T cells after yellow fever vaccination. Study conclusions and caveats: A limited proportion of clonotypes was detected within both the CD4 and CD8 compartments. FACS-sorted repertoires could contain abundant clonotypes contaminating from the bulk population. Clones from primary vaccination mostly reappeared after the booster (96% CD4, 88% CD8).

The TCR was taken from a young man who received the YFV17D yellow fever vaccine. The genes are TRBV28 and TRBJ2-1, with D maybe TRBD2 (6 bases). Sequenced here: PBMCs, sampled on the day of the first yellow fever vaccination. The CDR3 DNA reads TGTGCCAGCAGTTGGGGGACTGCCCCCTACAATGAGCAGTTCTTC. It translates to CASSWGTAPYNEQFF. Full variable domain (remainder filled in from reference TRBV28 and TRBJ2-1): DVKVTQSSRYLVKRTGEKVFLECVQDMDHENMFWYRQDPGLGLRLIYFSYDVKMKEKGDIPEGYSVSREKKERFSLILESASTNQTSMYLCASSWGTAPYNEQFFGPGTRLTVL.